This T cell receptor (beta chain) was recovered during a study of T cells in localized non-small cell lung cancer. The repertoire was sequenced with immunoSEQ multiplex PCR; TCRdb's copy has only in-frame clones and lacks some. Of under 25,000 clones listed, roughly nine tenths are singletons. Material: PBMCs, obtained before any cancer treatment. The receptor was derived from a man aged 40 to 75 with stage II squamous cell lung carcinoma.

The CDR3 here is CASGPGTGRGGPEAFF. DNA of the CDR3: TGTGCTAGTGGTCCCGGGACAGGGCGGGGGGGCCCTGAAGCTTTCTTT. The V and J genes are TRBV12-5 and TRBJ1-1; 9 bases map to TRBD1. The CDR3 sequence is 16 residues long. The germline CDR1 and CDR2 sequences are LGHNT and FRNRAP. V lost 5 bases, J lost 6 bases, and 13 bases stayed unmatched.